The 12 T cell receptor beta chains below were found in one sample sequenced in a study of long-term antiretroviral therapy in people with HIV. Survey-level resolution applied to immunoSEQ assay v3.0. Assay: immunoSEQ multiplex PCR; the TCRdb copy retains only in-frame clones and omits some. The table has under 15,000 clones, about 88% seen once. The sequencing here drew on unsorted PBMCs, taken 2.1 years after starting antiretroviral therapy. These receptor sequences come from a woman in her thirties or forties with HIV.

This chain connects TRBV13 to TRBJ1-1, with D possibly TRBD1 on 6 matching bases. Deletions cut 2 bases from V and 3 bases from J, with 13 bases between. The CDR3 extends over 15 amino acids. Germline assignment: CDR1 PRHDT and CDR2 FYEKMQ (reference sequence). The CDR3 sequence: CASSLSWEGDTEAFF. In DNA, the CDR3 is TGTGCCAGCAGCTTATCGTGGGAGGGGGACACTGAAGCTTTCTTT. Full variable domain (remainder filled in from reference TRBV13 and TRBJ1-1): AAGVIQSPRHLIKEKRETATLKCYPIPRHDTVYWYQQGPGQDPQFLISFYEKMQSDKGSIPDRFSAQQFSDYHSELNMSSLELGDSALYFCASSLSWEGDTEAFFGQGTRLTVV.

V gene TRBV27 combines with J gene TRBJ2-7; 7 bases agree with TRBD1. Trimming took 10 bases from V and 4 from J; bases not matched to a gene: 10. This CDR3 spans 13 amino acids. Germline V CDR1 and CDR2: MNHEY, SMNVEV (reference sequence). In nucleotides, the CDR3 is TGTGCCACCCGGGGACAGTTACTTTACGAGCAGTACTTC. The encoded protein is CATRGQLLYEQYF.

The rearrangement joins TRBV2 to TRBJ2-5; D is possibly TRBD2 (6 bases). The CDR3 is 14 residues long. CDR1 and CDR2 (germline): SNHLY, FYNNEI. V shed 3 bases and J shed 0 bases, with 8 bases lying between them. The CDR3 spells CASSDRGYQETQYF. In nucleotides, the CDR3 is TGTGCCAGCAGTGACCGGGGGTACCAAGAGACCCAGTACTTC.

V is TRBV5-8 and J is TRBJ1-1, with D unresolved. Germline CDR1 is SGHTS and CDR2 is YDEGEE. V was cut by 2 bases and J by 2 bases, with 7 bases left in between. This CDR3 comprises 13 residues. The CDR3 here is CASSLNSNTEAFF. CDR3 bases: TGTGCCAGCAGCTTAAACAGTAACACTGAAGCTTTCTTT.

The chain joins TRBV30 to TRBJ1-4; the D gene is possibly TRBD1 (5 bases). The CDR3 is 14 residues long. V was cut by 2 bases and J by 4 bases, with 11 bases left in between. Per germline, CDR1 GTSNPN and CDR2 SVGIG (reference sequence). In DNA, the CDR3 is TGTGCCTGGAGTCGTGGGGGAATTAATGAAAAACTGTTTTTT. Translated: CAWSRGGINEKLFF.

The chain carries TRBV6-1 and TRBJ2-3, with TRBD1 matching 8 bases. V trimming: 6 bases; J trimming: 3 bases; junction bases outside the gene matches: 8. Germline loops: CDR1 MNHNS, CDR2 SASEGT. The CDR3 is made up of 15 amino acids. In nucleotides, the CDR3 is TGTGCCAGCAGGTCAGGACAGGGTGGGACAGATACGCAGTATTTT. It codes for CASRSGQGGTDTQYF.

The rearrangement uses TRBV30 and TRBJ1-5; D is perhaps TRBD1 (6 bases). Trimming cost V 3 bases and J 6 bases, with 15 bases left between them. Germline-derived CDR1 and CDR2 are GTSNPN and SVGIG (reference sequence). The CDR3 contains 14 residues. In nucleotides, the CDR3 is TGTGCCTGGAGAGGCCAGGGGAATACTCAGCCCCAGCATTTT. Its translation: CAWRGQGNTQPQHF.

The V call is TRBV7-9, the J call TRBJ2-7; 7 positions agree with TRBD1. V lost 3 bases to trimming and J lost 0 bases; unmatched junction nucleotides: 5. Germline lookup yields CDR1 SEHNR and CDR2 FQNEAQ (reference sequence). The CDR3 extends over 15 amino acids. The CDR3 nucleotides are TGTGCCAGCAGCTTCGACAGGGCCCGCTCCTACGAGCAGTACTTC. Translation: CASSFDRARSYEQYF.

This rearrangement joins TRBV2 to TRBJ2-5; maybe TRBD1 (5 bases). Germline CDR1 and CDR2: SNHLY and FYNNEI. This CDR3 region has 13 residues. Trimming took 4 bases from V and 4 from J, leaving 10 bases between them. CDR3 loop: CASSGAGRETQYF. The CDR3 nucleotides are TGTGCCAGCAGTGGGGCAGGGCGAGAGACCCAGTACTTC.

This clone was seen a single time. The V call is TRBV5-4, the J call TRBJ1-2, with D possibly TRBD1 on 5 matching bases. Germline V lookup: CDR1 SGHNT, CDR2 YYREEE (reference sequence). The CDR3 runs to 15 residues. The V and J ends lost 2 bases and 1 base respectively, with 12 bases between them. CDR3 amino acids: CASSFGGGVNYGYTF. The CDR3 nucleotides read TGTGCCAGCAGCTTCGGGGGAGGGGTTAACTATGGCTACACCTTC.

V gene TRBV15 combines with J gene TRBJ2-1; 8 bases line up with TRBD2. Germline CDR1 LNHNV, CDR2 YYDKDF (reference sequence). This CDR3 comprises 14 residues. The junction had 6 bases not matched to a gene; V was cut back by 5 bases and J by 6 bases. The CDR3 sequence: CATSVVAGPNEQFF. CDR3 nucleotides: TGTGCCACCAGCGTGGTAGCGGGGCCCAATGAGCAGTTCTTC. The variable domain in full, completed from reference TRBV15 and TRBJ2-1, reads DAMVIQNPRYQVTQFGKPVTLSCSQTLNHNVMYWYQQKSSQAPKLLFHYYDKDFNNEADTPDNFQSRRPNTSFCFLDIRSPGLGDTAMYLCATSVVAGPNEQFFGPGTRLTVL.

Here the CDR3 DNA reads TGTGCCAGCACCCGCGGAGGAGGCAATCAGCCCCAGCATTTT. Translating gives CASTRGGGNQPQHF. The chain combines TRBV7-9 with TRBJ1-5, with unresolved D. Germline lookup yields CDR1 SEHNR and CDR2 FQNEAQ (reference sequence). V lost 7 bases, J lost 2 bases, and 12 bases lay in between. There are 14 residues in the CDR3.